The 19 T cell receptor beta chains given below trace back to one sample, sequenced in a study of shared clonotypes between healthy human individuals. The protocol was immunoSEQ multiplex PCR, while the TCRdb copy is restricted to in-frame clones and leaves out a portion. The sample comprises 1.4 million or so clones, approximately 98.5% of which are singletons, and about 0.4% rests with the top ten. The sequenced sample consisted of naive CD4+ T cells sorted from blood. Subset reported: CD45RA+ positively selected. The receptors stem from a man younger than 40 in good health.

V and J are TRBV5-6 and TRBJ2-3; a possible D gene is TRBD1 (7 bases). The germline V and J ends were trimmed by 0 bases and 0 bases, with 11 bases remaining between them. Germline values: CDR1 SGHDT, CDR2 YYEEEE. CDR3 size: 16 residues. The DNA of the CDR3 is TGTGCCAGCAGCTTGGCCAGGGGGGAAAGCACAGATACGCAGTATTTT. It yields the protein CASSLARGESTDTQYF.

This clone showed up just once. The rearrangement uses TRBV28 and TRBJ1-5; D gene unclear. V lost 8 bases and J lost 0, with 14 bases in between. In germline, CDR1 is MDHEN, CDR2 SYDVKM. This CDR3 spans 15 amino acids. The CDR3, as DNA: TGTGCCAGCCGGGCACACATAGTTAGCAATCAGCCCCAGCATTTT. This translates into CASRAHIVSNQPQHF.

DNA for the CDR3: TGTGCCAGCAGTGAGTTTGATGAGCAGTTCTTC. Protein sequence: CASSEFDEQFF. V is TRBV2 and J is TRBJ2-1; D unclear. Germline V gene lookup returns CDR1 SNHLY and CDR2 FYNNEI. Trimming removed 3 bases at V and 8 bases at J, with 5 bases between. This CDR3 is 11 amino acids long.

The V gene is TRBV7-6, the J gene TRBJ2-3; the D gene is possibly TRBD2 (6 bases). The CDR3 is 12 amino acids. Germline lookup yields CDR1 SGHVS and CDR2 FNYEAQ. The V gene lost 5 bases and the J gene lost 6 bases, with 9 bases spanning the gap. CDR3 DNA sequence: TGTGCCAGCAGCGTGGGGGGTGATACGCAGTATTTT. The encoded protein is CASSVGGDTQYF.

The rearrangement uses TRBV25-1 and TRBJ2-1; no reliable D call. There are 13 residues in the CDR3. Per the germline V gene, CDR1 is MGHDK and CDR2 is SYGVNS. Trimming took 3 bases from V and 5 from J, leaving 8 bases between them. CDR3 sequence reads: CASSDRADNEQFF. The CDR3 DNA is TGTGCCAGCAGTGATAGGGCAGACAATGAGCAGTTCTTC.

The V call is TRBV30, the J call TRBJ2-1; D gene uncertain. The CDR3 runs 12 residues. V lost 4 bases, J lost 6 bases, and 10 bases lay in between. In germline, CDR1 is GTSNPN, CDR2 SVGIG (reference sequence). This CDR3 reads CAWIARRNEQFF. Here the CDR3 DNA reads TGTGCCTGGATCGCCAGGCGCAATGAGCAGTTCTTC.

The chain is built from TRBV5-4 and TRBJ2-1, with 9 nucleotides matching TRBD1. The CDR3 consists of 13 residues. CDR1 and CDR2 (germline): SGHNT, YYREEE (reference sequence). Losses at the gene ends were 4 bases for V and 10 bases for J; bases not matched to a gene: 6. CDR3 DNA: TGTGCCAGCAGCGTCACAGGGGGCTACGAGCAGTTCTTC. Amino acid sequence: CASSVTGGYEQFF. The whole variable domain, remainder taken from reference TRBV5-4 and TRBJ2-1, is ETGVTQSPTHLIKTRGQQVTLRCSSQSGHNTVSWYQQALGQGPQFIFQYYREEENGRGNFPPRFSGLQFPNYSSELNVNALELDDSALYLCASSVTGGYEQFFGPGTRLTVL.

This rearrangement joins TRBV7-9 to TRBJ2-1; TRBD1 is a possible D gene (5 bases). CDR3 length: 14 residues. CDR1 is SEHNR, CDR2 FQNEAQ, per germline (reference sequence). The germline V and J ends were trimmed by 9 bases and 0 bases, with 12 bases remaining between them. The CDR3 DNA reads as TGTGCCAGTCTCATACAGGACTCCTACAATGAGCAGTTCTTC. Residues: CASLIQDSYNEQFF.

V is TRBV11-2 and J is TRBJ2-1; 10 bases agree with TRBD2. The CDR3 totals 15 residues. J lost 9 bases, V lost 5 bases, and 10 bases had no gene match. From germline, CDR1 is SGHAT and CDR2 FQNNGV. CDR3 DNA: TGTGCCAGCAGCCACCTAGCGGGAGAAAGGGGTGAGCAGTTCTTC. Amino acids: CASSHLAGERGEQFF. Looking up the rest from reference TRBV11-2 and TRBJ2-1 gives the full variable domain: EAGVAQSPRYKIIEKRQSVAFWCNPISGHATLYWYQQILGQGPKLLIQFQNNGVVDDSQLPKDRFSAERLKGVDSTLKIQPAKLEDSAVYLCASSHLAGERGEQFFGPGTRLTVL.

The sample holds one count of this clone. This chain's CDR3 is CASSLPGNTEAFF. The CDR3 coding sequence is TGCGCCAGCAGCTTGCCGGGGAACACTGAAGCTTTCTTT. V usage is TRBV5-1 and J usage is TRBJ1-1; D gene ambiguous. The V end was cut by 1 base, the J end by 1 base, with 5 bases between. This CDR3 has 13 residues. Germline-derived CDR1 and CDR2 are SGHRS and YFSETQ. The whole variable domain, filled in from reference TRBV5-1 and TRBJ1-1, reads KAGVTQTPRYLIKTRGQQVTLSCSPISGHRSVSWYQQTPGQGLQFLFEYFSETQRNKGNFPGRFSGRQFSNSRSEMNVSTLELGDSALYLCASSLPGNTEAFFGQGTRLTVV.

Note on this clone: Other DNA sequences in the sample encode the same CDR3. The rearrangement links TRBV5-4 to TRBJ2-7, with a weak D call TRBD1 (6 bases). The CDR3 covers 14 residues. Germline lookup yields CDR1 SGHNT and CDR2 YYREEE (reference sequence). Trimming took 0 bases from V and 5 from J, leaving 12 bases between them. The CDR3 protein is CASSLVGGRNEQYF. The CDR3 DNA reads as TGTGCCAGCAGCTTGGTTGGGGGCCGGAACGAGCAGTACTTC.

The rearrangement uses TRBV5-1 and TRBJ2-2; maybe TRBD1 (5 bases). The length of the CDR3 is 12 residues. Germline CDR1 SGHRS, CDR2 YFSETQ. V was pared by 4 bases and J by 9 bases, with 10 bases between. The CDR3 reads CASSEDIRELFF. The CDR3 coding sequence is TGCGCCAGCAGCGAGGACATTCGGGAGCTGTTTTTT.

This chain links TRBV18 with TRBJ1-2, with 11 bases fitting TRBD1. CDR1 KGHSH and CDR2 LQKENI come from the germline V gene. The CDR3 is 14 residues long. The V gene end was trimmed by 3 bases and the J gene end by 6 bases; junction bases not matched to a gene: 3. The CDR3 DNA follows: TGTGCCAGCTCACCGGACAGGGGGCGCGATGGCTACACCTTC. Translated: CASSPDRGRDGYTF.

The chain joins TRBV29-1 to TRBJ1-2, with 10 bases matching TRBD1. Germline lookup yields CDR1 SQVTM and CDR2 ANQGSEA. V shed 4 bases and J 7 bases; nucleotides not matched to a gene: 9. The CDR3 runs to 14 residues. The CDR3 region has the DNA TGCAGCGTTGGACCGGGACAGGGGAGCGGTGGCTACACCTTC. This encodes CSVGPGQGSGGYTF. Combining the CDR3 with reference TRBV29-1 and TRBJ1-2 gives the whole variable domain SAVISQKPSRDICQRGTSLTIQCQVDSQVTMMFWYRQQPGQSLTLIATANQGSEATYESGFVIDKFPISRPNLTFSTLTVSNMSPEDSSIYLCSVGPGQGSGGYTFGSGTRLTVV.

The rearrangement uses TRBV6-5 and TRBJ2-3; 14 nucleotides agree with TRBD2. Germline V gene lookup returns CDR1 MNHEY and CDR2 SVGAGI. The CDR3 length is 14 residues. V shed 7 bases, J shed 7 bases, and the junction held 4 bases outside the gene matches. The CDR3 loop reads CASTGTSGSHTQYF. CDR3 DNA: TGTGCCAGCACCGGGACTAGCGGGAGTCATACGCAGTATTTT.

The chain links TRBV30 to TRBJ2-5, with 12 bases identical to TRBD2. With V trimmed by 2 bases and J by 5 bases, 15 bases remained unmatched. The CDR3 has 18 amino acids. Germline values: CDR1 GTSNPN, CDR2 SVGIG (reference sequence). DNA for the CDR3: TGTGCCTGGAGTCACCGCTGGAAGACTAGCGGGAGAACGGAGACCCAGTACTTC. It encodes CAWSHRWKTSGRTETQYF.

The chain uses TRBV29-1 and TRBJ2-7, with D unclear. The CDR3 consists of 12 residues. Germline V gives CDR1 SQVTM, CDR2 ANQGSEA. The ends were cut back, 4 bases at V and 3 bases at J, with 10 bases in the middle. The CDR3 DNA reads TGCAGCGTTGGGGCTGGGATCTACGAGCAGTACTTC. Its protein is CSVGAGIYEQYF.

The chain couples TRBV5-4 to TRBJ2-1; 10 bases map to TRBD2. Losses at the gene ends were 4 bases for V and 8 bases for J; bases not matched to a gene: 12. CDR1 and CDR2 (germline): SGHNT, YYREEE (reference sequence). This CDR3 spans 16 amino acids. The CDR3 is CASSPDSGRAFYEQFF. The CDR3 nucleotides are TGTGCCAGCAGCCCGGACAGCGGGAGGGCCTTTTATGAGCAGTTCTTC.

The V call is TRBV5-1, the J call TRBJ2-7; 10 nucleotides align to TRBD2. The J segment lost 7 bases and the V segment lost 0 bases, leaving 1 base of the junction unmatched. Germline lookup yields CDR1 SGHRS and CDR2 YFSETQ. The CDR3 spans 13 residues. The CDR3, as DNA: TGCGCCAGCAGCTTGGTACTAGCGGGGGAGCAGTACTTC. Encoded protein: CASSLVLAGEQYF.